One and the same sample provided the 30 T cell receptor beta chains below, sequenced in a study of blood T cell repertoires in COVID-19. Only in-frame clones appear in the TCRdb table, and some are missing; sequencing was by immunoSEQ multiplex PCR. The table records over 75,000 clones, 85% to 90% of them present only once. Sequencing was carried out using peripheral blood. Receptors originate from a human donor with active COVID-19. The donor label of this sample is uncertain.

The V call is TRBV9, the J call TRBJ2-1, with 12 bases aligning to TRBD1. With V trimmed by 4 bases and J by 5 bases, 4 bases remained unmatched. Germline CDR1 SGDLS, CDR2 YYNGEE. The CDR3 consists of 15 residues. This chain's CDR3 is CASSLGTGGHNEQFF. The CDR3 nucleotides are TGTGCCAGCAGCCTGGGGACAGGGGGCCACAATGAGCAGTTCTTC.

The V call is TRBV27, the J call TRBJ2-7; tentative D call: TRBD1 (6 bases). V dropped 0 bases and J dropped 2 bases, with 11 bases sitting between them. Germline loops: CDR1 MNHEY, CDR2 SMNVEV (reference sequence). The CDR3 consists of 15 residues. CDR3 region: CASSLSGAFTYEQYF. The CDR3 DNA reads as TGTGCCAGCAGTTTATCGGGGGCTTTCACCTACGAGCAGTACTTC.

This clone was picked up one time. CDR3 protein: CASRPGQGNTGELFF. Written as DNA, the CDR3 is TGTGCCAGCAGGCCCGGACAGGGAAACACCGGGGAGCTGTTTTTT. V is TRBV7-9 and J is TRBJ2-2, with 8 bases identical to TRBD1. This CDR3 is 15 amino acids long. Germline CDR1 SEHNR, CDR2 FQNEAQ (reference sequence). V was pared by 6 bases and J by 2 bases, with 5 bases of the junction left unmatched. Full variable domain (missing parts from reference TRBV7-9 and TRBJ2-2): DTGVSQNPRHKITKRGQNVTFRCDPISEHNRLYWYRQTLGQGPEFLTYFQNEAQLEKSRLLSDRFSAERPKGSFSTLEIQRTEQGDSAMYLCASRPGQGNTGELFFGEGSRLTVL.

The chain has TRBV5-1 and TRBJ2-2, with a tentative D call TRBD2 (5 bases). CDR1 is SGHRS, CDR2 YFSETQ, per germline. The CDR3 has 15 residues. The germline V and J ends were trimmed by 3 bases and 4 bases, with 13 bases remaining between them. Written as DNA, the CDR3 is TGCGCCAGCAGCTCCGGAGGCGGACCCACCGGGGAGCTGTTTTTT. Amino acids: CASSSGGGPTGELFF.

The chain has TRBV7-2 and TRBJ1-2, with 7 bases that match TRBD1. The germline CDR1 and CDR2 sequences are SGHTA and FQGNSA. This CDR3 contains 16 residues. Unmatched junction bases numbered 13, after V lost 3 bases and J lost 6 bases. The CDR3 protein is CASSLALRQGDNGYTF. The CDR3 DNA sequence: TGTGCCAGCAGCTTGGCGTTGAGGCAGGGGGACAATGGCTACACCTTC.

The rearrangement joins TRBV19 to TRBJ2-1, with TRBD1 identical over 10 bases. Germline lookup yields CDR1 LNHDA and CDR2 SQIVND (reference sequence). Trimming cost V 1 base and J 10 bases; bases outside gene matches: 4. This CDR3 spans 14 amino acids. The CDR3 DNA is TGTGCCAGTAGTATAGGACAGGGGGCGGAGGAGCAGTTCTTC. Encoded protein: CASSIGQGAEEQFF.

This clone has just one count. The rearrangement links TRBV6-1 to TRBJ1-3, with a weak D call TRBD1 (5 bases). CDR3 size: 19 residues. Germline values: CDR1 MNHNS, CDR2 SASEGT. The V end was cut by 1 base, the J end by 1 base, with 20 bases between. The CDR3 DNA sequence: TGTGCCAGCAGTGAAGAGGTAGGGGCAGCCTTGAAATCTGGAAACACCATATATTTT. Its protein is CASSEEVGAALKSGNTIYF.

The J gene is TRBJ1-2, the V gene TRBV19; 8 bases are a match to TRBD1. The CDR3 is 14 amino acids. CDR1 is LNHDA, CDR2 SQIVND, per germline (reference sequence). V shed 3 bases and J 8 bases; nucleotides not matched to a gene: 8. The CDR3 DNA reads TGTGCCAGTAGTATCTATACCGGGACAGGCGGCTACACCTTC. As protein: CASSIYTGTGGYTF. The whole variable domain, remainder taken from reference TRBV19 and TRBJ1-2, is DGGITQSPKYLFRKEGQNVTLSCEQNLNHDAMYWYRQDPGQGLRLIYYSQIVNDFQKGDIAEGYSVSREKKESFPLTVTSAQKNPTAFYLCASSIYTGTGGYTFGSGTRLTVV.

The gene calls are TRBV5-4 and TRBJ2-4, with 12 positions matching TRBD2. The V gene end was trimmed by 1 base and the J gene end by 6 bases; junction bases not matched to a gene: 5. Germline CDR1 is SGHNT and CDR2 is YYREEE (reference sequence). CDR3 length: 16 amino acids. The CDR3 loop is CASSLTSGGLRNIQYF. The CDR3 DNA follows: TGTGCCAGCAGCTTGACTAGCGGGGGGTTGAGAAACATTCAGTACTTC.

J is TRBJ2-5 and V is TRBV7-6; D is perhaps TRBD2 (5 bases). The germline CDR1 and CDR2 sequences are SGHVS and FNYEAQ. The V and J ends lost 3 bases and 5 bases respectively, with 16 bases between them. This CDR3 spans 15 amino acids. CDR3 region: CASSFGRGSRETQYF. The CDR3, as DNA: TGTGCCAGCAGCTTCGGTAGAGGGTCACGGGAGACCCAGTACTTC.

The J gene is TRBJ2-7, the V gene TRBV6-1; D is perhaps TRBD1 (6 bases). Germline CDR1 MNHNS, CDR2 SASEGT. The CDR3 runs to 16 residues. Trimming stripped 0 bases from V and 2 bases from J, with 14 bases between. This CDR3 is CASSEAGHGFTYEQYF. The CDR3 nucleotides read TGTGCCAGCAGTGAAGCGGGACACGGGTTCACCTACGAGCAGTACTTC.

This chain joins TRBV7-6 and TRBJ2-7, with TRBD1 matching 9 bases. CDR3 length: 15 residues. Germline loops: CDR1 SGHVS, CDR2 FNYEAQ. With 0 bases clipped from V and 5 bases from J, the junction kept 5 bases outside the gene matches. CDR3 sequence (DNA): TGTGCCAGCAGCTTAGCGGGGACAGGGTCGGACGAGCAGTACTTC. Its translation: CASSLAGTGSDEQYF.

The J gene is TRBJ2-5, the V gene TRBV18, with 11 bases identical to TRBD1. The CDR3 is made up of 17 amino acids. Germline CDR1 reads KGHSH; CDR2 reads LQKENI. Trimming took 3 bases from V and 4 from J; bases not matched to a gene: 10. CDR3 DNA sequence: TGTGCCAGCTCACCGCTCGGACAGGGGGCATCCGGAGAGACCCAGTACTTC. This gives the protein CASSPLGQGASGETQYF.

This clone occurred a few times. CDR3 sequence: CASSPAFQGELENTIYF. Written as DNA, the CDR3 is TGTGCCAGCAGCCCAGCCTTCCAGGGGGAGCTCGAAAACACCATATATTTT. The V and J genes are TRBV7-9 and TRBJ1-3; 7 positions agree with TRBD1. CDR1 and CDR2 (germline): SEHNR, FQNEAQ (reference sequence). V dropped 5 bases and J dropped 6; count of bases not matched to a gene: 16. The CDR3 runs to 17 residues.

The rearrangement links TRBV6-5 to TRBJ1-5; 8 bases agree with TRBD1. CDR1 and CDR2 (germline): MNHEY, SVGAGI. The length of the CDR3 is 15 residues. V dropped 0 bases and J dropped 4; count of bases not matched to a gene: 2. The CDR3 region is CASSYSTGANQPQHF. The CDR3 coding sequence is TGTGCCAGCAGTTACTCGACAGGGGCGAATCAGCCCCAGCATTTT.

This rearrangement joins TRBV4-3 to TRBJ1-2; 10 nucleotides line up with TRBD1. The CDR3 has 17 amino acids. Germline-derived CDR1 and CDR2 are LGHNA and YSLEER. The trim removed 0 bases at V and 6 bases at J, leaving 10 bases unmatched. In DNA form, the CDR3 reads TGCGCCAGCAGCCAAGAAGGGACAGGGGCTCCAACTAATGGCTACACCTTC. Translation gives CASSQEGTGAPTNGYTF.

V usage is TRBV7-2 and J usage is TRBJ2-1, with 9 bases identical to TRBD1. This CDR3 has 13 amino acids. From germline, CDR1 is SGHTA and CDR2 FQGNSA. V dropped 1 base and J dropped 15; count of bases not matched to a gene: 7. CDR3 DNA: TGTGCCAGCAGCTTAGATCCAGGGACAGGGCTGTTCTTC. Its translation is CASSLDPGTGLFF.

The rearrangement links TRBV4-3 to TRBJ2-1, with 8 bases fitting TRBD2. The CDR3 has 17 residues. CDR1 LGHNA and CDR2 YSLEER come from the germline V gene. V dropped 1 base and J dropped 5; count of bases not matched to a gene: 10. Here the CDR3 DNA reads TGCGCCAGCAGCCAAGCCCTGACTAGCGACTTTAACAATGAGCAGTTCTTC. Amino acid sequence: CASSQALTSDFNNEQFF.

This clone was recorded only once. The V call is TRBV24-1, the J call TRBJ2-3, with D perhaps TRBD1 (5 bases). The germline V gene encodes CDR1 KGHDR and CDR2 SFDVKD. Deletions cut 4 bases from V and 1 base from J, with 11 bases between. The CDR3 sequence is 15 residues long. The CDR3 DNA reads as TGTGCCACCAGTGACCTAGGCAGGGGCACAGATACGCAGTATTTT. Translation: CATSDLGRGTDTQYF.

The rearrangement links TRBV6-2 or TRBV6-3 to TRBJ2-1; 11 nucleotides align to TRBD2. The CDR3 totals 15 residues. V lost 6 bases and J lost 4; bases outside the gene matches: 5. Per the germline V gene, CDR1 is MNHEY and CDR2 is SVGEGT. The CDR3: CASSGIAGGYNEQFF. The CDR3 DNA follows: TGTGCCAGCAGCGGTATAGCGGGGGGGTACAATGAGCAGTTCTTC.

V and J are TRBV2 and TRBJ1-4; no definite D call. Trimming took 0 bases from V and 0 from J, leaving 8 bases between them. The CDR3 extends over 16 amino acids. Germline CDR1 and CDR2: SNHLY and FYNNEI. The CDR3 region is CASSEAWSSTNEKLFF. CDR3 nucleotides: TGTGCCAGCAGTGAAGCGTGGAGTTCAACTAATGAAAAACTGTTTTTT.

The chain recombines TRBV4-1 with TRBJ1-1, with 8 bases identical to TRBD1. V lost 5 bases to trimming and J lost 6 bases; unmatched junction nucleotides: 8. The CDR3 sequence is 14 residues long. The germline V gene encodes CDR1 MGHRA and CDR2 YSYEKL. CDR3 amino acids: CASSSTGAGPEAFF. CDR3 DNA: TGCGCCAGCAGCTCGACAGGGGCCGGGCCTGAAGCTTTCTTT.

The rearrangement uses TRBV7-4 and TRBJ2-7; D not certain. There are 14 residues in the CDR3. The V and J ends lost 10 bases and 0 bases respectively, with 16 bases between them. Germline lookup yields CDR1 SGHVT and CDR2 SQSDAQ. The CDR3 region is CATPPGWSSYEQYF. In DNA form, the CDR3 reads TGTGCCACCCCGCCTGGTTGGAGCTCCTACGAGCAGTACTTC.

This rearrangement joins TRBV6-5 to TRBJ1-5; D is perhaps TRBD1 (5 bases). The CDR3 is 14 residues long. Trimming stripped 6 bases from V and 5 bases from J, with 14 bases between. Looked up from germline, CDR1 is MNHEY and CDR2 is SVGAGI. CDR3: CASSRNRGYQPQHF. CDR3 coding DNA: TGTGCCAGCAGCCGCAATAGGGGTTATCAGCCCCAGCATTTT.

The chain links TRBV7-8 to TRBJ1-4, with D possibly matching TRBD1 (6 bases). V was pared by 5 bases and J by 5 bases, with 9 bases between. There are 13 residues in the CDR3. Germline V gene sequence: CDR1 SGHVS, CDR2 FQNEAQ. CDR3: CASSPDRNEKLFF. CDR3 in DNA: TGTGCCAGCAGCCCGGACAGAAATGAAAAACTGTTTTTT.

The chain links TRBV6-5 to TRBJ2-2; D unresolved. Germline CDR1 and CDR2: MNHEY and SVGAGI. This CDR3 region has 14 residues. Trimming stripped 2 bases from V and 7 bases from J, with 11 bases between. Here the CDR3 reads CASSYTVADGELFF. The CDR3 nucleotides read TGTGCCAGCAGTTACACGGTTGCCGACGGGGAGCTGTTTTTT.

The gene calls are TRBV18 and TRBJ1-1, with no clear D. The CDR3 has 13 residues. The V gene's germline CDR1 is KGHSH and CDR2 LQKENI. V shed 3 bases and J shed 3 bases, with 8 bases lying between them. The CDR3 DNA is TGTGCCAGCTCACCGGTGAGCTACACTGAAGCTTTCTTT. Translation gives CASSPVSYTEAFF.

The chain uses TRBV7-6 and TRBJ1-6; tentative D call: TRBD1 (5 bases). In germline, CDR1 is SGHVS, CDR2 FNYEAQ. The germline V and J ends were trimmed by 0 bases and 7 bases, with 10 bases remaining between them. This CDR3 is 15 amino acids long. CDR3: CASSLAFQGNSPLHF. The CDR3 region has the DNA TGTGCCAGCAGCTTAGCGTTTCAGGGCAATTCACCCCTCCACTTT.

This chain links TRBV19 with TRBJ1-1; 8 nucleotides line up with TRBD1. The CDR3 sequence is 14 residues long. Trimming took 6 bases from V and 0 from J; bases not matched to a gene: 3. The V gene's germline CDR1 is LNHDA and CDR2 SQIVND (reference sequence). The CDR3 loop reads CASRQGVMNTEAFF. The CDR3 bases are TGTGCCAGTAGACAGGGGGTTATGAACACTGAAGCTTTCTTT.

The V and J genes are TRBV18 and TRBJ2-7, with D possibly TRBD2 on 7 matching bases. Looked up from germline, CDR1 is KGHSH and CDR2 is LQKENI. This CDR3 spans 15 amino acids. V dropped 3 bases and J dropped 5 bases, with 17 bases sitting between them. CDR3 residues: CASSPNSWGGDEQYF. The CDR3 nucleotides are TGTGCCAGCTCACCCAATTCGTGGGGGGGCGACGAGCAGTACTTC.